The 4 T cell receptor beta chains listed next were all sequenced from one sample in a study of CD8 T cells in ankylosing spondylitis (dated by TCRdb to 2016 to 2017). Receptors were amplified or captured by 5' RACE. This sample was sequenced with an Illumina HiSeq 2500. TCRdb reanalyzed the raw reads on its own, using fastp at Q25 for trimming and MiXCR for clone calling, and kept in-frame beta chains. Merged by CDR3 protein, the rows form single entries marked with the most common genes and DNA. The sample includes 200,000 to 300,000 distinct CDR3 sequences, with more than 20% observed a single time. The ten most abundant clones make up less than 0.75% of the sample. Sequenced: blood, either unsorted or a sorted T cell fraction (not recorded which). The receptors come from a male donor with ankylosing spondylitis or in good health (not recorded which).

This clonotype was detected only a few times. The chain has TRBV29-1 and TRBJ2-3; 9 bases fit TRBD2. Trimming took 4 bases from V and 2 from J; bases not matched to a gene: 10. The V gene's germline CDR1 is SQVTM and CDR2 ANQGSEA. The CDR3 is 16 amino acids. This chain's CDR3 is CSVGSAGGRTTDTQYF. Here the CDR3 DNA reads TGCAGCGTTGGTTCGGCGGGGGGGCGAACCACAGATACGCAGTATTTT.

There are many counts of this clonotype. The V and J genes are TRBV28 and TRBJ2-1, with 10 bases fitting TRBD1. Germline V gene sequence: CDR1 MDHEN, CDR2 SYDVKM. This CDR3 is built from 15 residues. V was clipped by 8 bases and J by 10 bases; unmatched bases: 14. The CDR3 loop reads CASHPGTGAVGEQFF. In nucleotides, the CDR3 is TGTGCCAGCCACCCCGGGACAGGGGCTGTAGGGGAGCAGTTCTTC.

The rearrangement links TRBV12-3 or TRBV12-4 to TRBJ1-2; 8 bases match TRBD1. The CDR3 length is 14 residues. The V segment lost 4 bases and the J segment 5 bases; nucleotides outside the gene matches: 6. In DNA form, the CDR3 reads TGTGCCAGCAGTTCCGGGACAGGCTATTATGGCTACACCTTC. This codes for CASSSGTGYYGYTF.

The chain links TRBV7-8 to TRBJ2-7; no clear D gene. Germline V CDR1 and CDR2: SGHVS, FQNEAQ. The CDR3 has 15 residues. V lost 1 base, J lost 1 base, and 11 bases lay in between. The CDR3 nucleotides are TGTGCCAGCAGCTTAGGGGTGGTCGGATCCTACGAGCAGTACTTC. As protein: CASSLGVVGSYEQYF.